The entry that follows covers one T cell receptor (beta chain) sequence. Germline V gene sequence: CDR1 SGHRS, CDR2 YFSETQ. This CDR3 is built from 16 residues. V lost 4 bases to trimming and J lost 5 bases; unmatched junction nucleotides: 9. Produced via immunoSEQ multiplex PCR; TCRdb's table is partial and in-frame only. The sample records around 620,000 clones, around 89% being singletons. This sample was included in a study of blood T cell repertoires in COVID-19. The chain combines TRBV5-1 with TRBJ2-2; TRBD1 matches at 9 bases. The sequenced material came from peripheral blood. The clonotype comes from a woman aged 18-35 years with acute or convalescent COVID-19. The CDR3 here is CASSPGDRVGTGELFF. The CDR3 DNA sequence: TGCGCCAGCAGCCCGGGGGACAGGGTTGGAACCGGGGAGCTGTTTTTT. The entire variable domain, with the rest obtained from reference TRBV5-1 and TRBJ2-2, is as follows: KAGVTQTPRYLIKTRGQQVTLSCSPISGHRSVSWYQQTPGQGLQFLFEYFSETQRNKGNFPGRFSGRQFSNSRSEMNVSTLELGDSALYLCASSPGDRVGTGELFFGEGSRLTVL.